A selection of T cell receptor beta chains follows, all from one sample in a study of CXCR3-negative and CXCR3-positive naive CD8 T cells. TCRdb reworked the 5' RACE reads into one entry per CDR3 protein, no DNA. This repertoire includes thousands of distinct CDR3 sequences. Sequenced input: naive CXCR3+ CD8+ T cells from blood. The receptor set was obtained from a human donor in good health. Some clones in this sample may be carry-over from other donors' samples. CDR3s include the opening cysteine and the closing phenylalanine or tryptophan. For some rows the clone size is stated as once, few or many, or as a class when expanded; others skip it.

v_gene	abundance	j_gene	CDR3aa
TRBV28	medium-sized	TRBJ2-3	CASSLIGGSRTDTQYF
TRBV29-1	.	TRBJ2-1	CSVTSGGNYNEQFF
TRBV29-1	.	TRBJ1-1	CSVEDYGQGANTEAFF
TRBV10-3	large	TRBJ2-5	CAISEEETQYF
TRBV12-3/TRBV12-4	medium-sized	TRBJ1-2	CASLGQGGEAHGYTF
TRBV7-9	.	TRBJ2-1	CASRRGGADNEQFF
TRBV7-9	medium-sized	TRBJ1-1	CASSFGPEAFF
TRBV29-1	.	TRBJ2-1	CSVEGTSGNRGPYNEQFF
TRBV3-1	.	TRBJ2-7	CASSQGSSAIPYEQYF
TRBV20-1	.	TRBJ1-1	CSAKGGNTEAFF
TRBV6-2/TRBV6-3	.	TRBJ2-5	CASSYSRAASGLQETQYF
TRBV5-1	medium-sized	TRBJ1-1	CASSLGQEMNTEAFF
TRBV14	.	TRBJ1-1	CASSQGLFDTEAFF
TRBV28	.	TRBJ1-1	CASSGRRTEAFF
TRBV9	.	TRBJ2-3	CASSDGLAGSTDTQYF
TRBV5-6	.	TRBJ2-7	CASSWGTGQMVPEQYF
TRBV29-1	.	TRBJ1-1	CSASGTILSEAFF
TRBV6-5	.	TRBJ2-5	CASKPPTSEFQETQYF
TRBV9	.	TRBJ2-7	CGSSVGPLIGYEQYF
TRBV28	medium-sized	TRBJ2-5	CASSLVAAIEETQYF
TRBV27	.	TRBJ2-7	CASSFGAGEGQPYEQYF
TRBV28	.	TRBJ2-3	CASSLFPGSDTQYF
TRBV7-9	.	TRBJ1-1	CASSLGHREAFF
TRBV5-5	medium-sized	TRBJ2-2	CASSPEWGQGNTGELFF
TRBV6-5	.	TRBJ2-2	CATGTGLTGELFF
TRBV5-1	.	TRBJ2-3	CASSLWPVTDTQYF
TRBV5-1	.	TRBJ1-1	CASRDSGPLTPAFF
TRBV3-1	.	TRBJ2-5	CASSQEGPAGLKETQYF
TRBV27	medium-sized	TRBJ2-1	CASSLSLPTLAGGFNEQFF
TRBV6-5	medium-sized	TRBJ2-3	CASSKGGGTDTQYF
TRBV29-1	.	TRBJ2-5	CSVWLEETQYF
TRBV29-1	medium-sized	TRBJ2-1	CSVPPKGGGLRSLQFF
TRBV27	.	TRBJ2-1	CASSFGQDASIYNEQFF
TRBV2	medium-sized	TRBJ1-5	CASSWTGVGNQPQHF
TRBV4-1	.	TRBJ2-2	CASSQAGSGENTGELFF
TRBV4-2	.	TRBJ1-1	CASSPAESTEAFF
TRBV9	.	TRBJ2-1	CASSVELAGANEQFF
TRBV10-3	.	TRBJ1-4	CAISESTVTPGGLFF
TRBV19	.	TRBJ2-7	CASSPDREINEQYF
TRBV29-1	.	TRBJ2-1	CSVEDDGGPYNEQFF
TRBV29-1	.	TRBJ2-1	CSVEAGTGTMEQFF
TRBV11-2	.	TRBJ1-1	CASSQGGTEAFF
TRBV5-1	.	TRBJ2-7	CASSLDGSPYEQYF
TRBV4-1	.	TRBJ1-2	CASSHKIRDRPNYGYTF
TRBV5-1	.	TRBJ2-1	CASGKDEGGPYNEQFF
TRBV15	medium-sized	TRBJ2-5	CATGGGLETQYF